These 5 T cell receptor beta chains were sequenced from one sample in a study of post-analysis software for immune sequencing data. Findings and limits, study-wide: In patients, about 5 TRBV segments were more frequent than in controls, with TRBV5-6, TRBV5-1 and TRBV20-1 among them.

The TCR beta cDNA libraries carried unique molecular identifiers. TCRdb reanalysed the PCR reads using MiXCR and keeps one entry per CDR3 protein. Here the sample spans hundreds of thousands of distinct CDR3 sequences, around 64% being singletons. Which antigens these TCRs recognize remains unknown. The material sequenced was blood. These receptor sequences come from a girl aged 2 to 10 with multiple sclerosis.

In this sample, this clonotype turned up a few times. The J gene is TRBJ2-3, the V gene TRBV20-1, with 7 positions matching TRBD2. Germline CDR1 reads DFQATT; CDR2 reads SNEGSKA (reference sequence). The CDR3 is made up of 18 amino acids. V was clipped by 2 bases and J by 0 bases; unmatched bases: 14. This CDR3 reads CSARFRREGLPSTDTQYF. CDR3 sequence (DNA): TGCAGTGCTAGATTCCGAAGGGAGGGGCTCCCTAGCACAGATACGCAGTATTTT.

The V gene is TRBV10-3, the J gene TRBJ2-3; 16 positions match TRBD2. This CDR3 comprises 18 residues. V was clipped by 6 bases and J by 2 bases; unmatched bases: 8. The germline CDR1 and CDR2 sequences are ENHRY and SYGVKD. This CDR3 is CAISPGLAGGTNTDTQYF. The CDR3 DNA sequence: TGTGCCATCAGCCCGGGACTAGCGGGGGGGACGAACACAGATACGCAGTATTTT.

The J gene is TRBJ2-5, the V gene TRBV11-2; possibly TRBD2 for D (6 bases). Germline V lookup: CDR1 SGHAT, CDR2 FQNNGV. The CDR3 totals 15 residues. With 3 bases removed from V and 2 bases from J, the gap between germline ends came to 13 bases. The CDR3 here is CASSFPVGGQETQYF. The CDR3 coding sequence is TGTGCCAGCAGCTTCCCTGTAGGAGGGCAAGAGACCCAGTACTTC.

In this sample, this clonotype turned up a few times. The chain joins TRBV29-1 to TRBJ1-2; D may be TRBD1 (6 bases). Germline V gene sequence: CDR1 SQVTM, CDR2 ANQGSEA. The germline V and J ends were trimmed by 6 bases and 6 bases, with 20 bases remaining between them. CDR3 length equals 14 residues. The CDR3 DNA reads as TGCAGCGTCCCCAGTGGGGGCGAAGGGAATGGCTACACCTTC. This codes for CSVPSGGEGNGYTF.

This clonotype has just a few counts. The chain uses TRBV12-3 or TRBV12-4 and TRBJ2-1, with 12 positions matching TRBD2. This CDR3 has 15 residues. The ends lost 6 bases at V and 7 bases at J; junction bases unmatched: 7. CDR3 in DNA: TGTGCCAGCAGGCCTAGCGGGGGGGCGGGGAATGAGCAGTTCTTC. It specifies CASRPSGGAGNEQFF.